Below, 24 T cell receptor beta chains from the same sample are listed, as sequenced in a study of identical twins. Each CDR3 protein gets one entry after TCRdb re-called the 5' RACE reads with MiXCR. Of 500,000 to 650,000 distinct CDR3 sequences in the sample, under 8.5% are singletons; the top ten hold 1.5% to 2%. These data were also filed under a second study, of yellow fever vaccine responses in identical twins.

The sequenced sample was PBMCs. The receptors stem from a woman aged 18-29 years in good health.

This clonotype has ten or more counts. The chain links TRBV20-1 to TRBJ1-3, with D uncertain. Germline CDR1 reads DFQATT; CDR2 reads SNEGSKA (reference sequence). V was trimmed by 2 bases and J by 0 bases, leaving 5 bases between them. The CDR3 loop spans 13 amino acids. CDR3 sequence (DNA): TGCAGTGCTAGAAGGCCCTCTGGAAACACCATATATTTT. As protein: CSARRPSGNTIYF.

This chain links TRBV7-9 with TRBJ2-7, with D possibly matching TRBD2 (5 bases). Germline V CDR1 and CDR2: SEHNR, FQNEAQ (reference sequence). The V and J ends lost 6 bases and 3 bases respectively, with 12 bases between them. CDR3 length: 13 residues. CDR3 sequence reads: CASSVGSRYEQYF. Written as DNA, the CDR3 is TGTGCCAGCAGTGTGGGGAGCCGCTACGAGCAGTACTTC.

This chain links TRBV5-1 with TRBJ1-1, with no clear D. Germline V CDR1 and CDR2: SGHRS, YFSETQ. This CDR3 has 14 residues. Trimming shortened V by 4 bases and J by 7 bases, and 17 bases separated the two germline ends. CDR3 protein: CASSIPSLPIEAFF. Here the CDR3 DNA reads TGCGCCAGCAGCATCCCTTCTTTGCCTATTGAAGCTTTCTTT.

This clonotype showed up many times. The chain carries TRBV20-1 and TRBJ2-1; D gene ambiguous. Germline V gives CDR1 DFQATT, CDR2 SNEGSKA (reference sequence). The CDR3 is 16 residues long. Trimming shortened V by 0 bases and J by 5 bases, and 17 bases separated the two germline ends. CDR3 bases: TGCAGTGCTAGAGATCCCGCCGAATCCCCGAACAATGAGCAGTTCTTC. Translation: CSARDPAESPNNEQFF.

This clonotype was seen more than once but under ten times. The V gene is TRBV24-1, the J gene TRBJ2-3; D unresolved. This CDR3 has 15 amino acids. V gave up 4 bases and J gave up 2 bases, with 12 bases separating them. CDR1 and CDR2 (germline): KGHDR, SFDVKD. CDR3 region: CATSDVGRTTDTQYF. The DNA of the CDR3 is TGTGCCACCAGTGACGTTGGCAGGACCACAGATACGCAGTATTTT.

The table lists this clonotype with many counts. The chain recombines TRBV24-1 with TRBJ2-7; D might be TRBD2 (5 bases). Germline V gene data show CDR1 as KGHDR and CDR2 as SFDVKD. V was clipped by 4 bases and J by 6 bases, with 12 bases between them. This CDR3 is 13 amino acids long. CDR3 DNA sequence: TGTGCCACCAGTGACCCTACTACTAGCGAGCAGTACTTC. It encodes CATSDPTTSEQYF.

This clonotype was detected many times. Germline is not matched at one junction end, which may reflect a read error. The CDR3 nucleotides read TGTGCCAGCAGTCTAGCGGAACGCACAGATACGCAGTATTTT. Protein product: CASSLAERTDTQYF. The chain employs TRBV12-3 or TRBV12-4 and TRBJ2-3, with 7 bases identical to TRBD2. The CDR3 has 14 amino acids.

This clonotype was observed a few times. This rearrangement joins TRBV29-1 to TRBJ2-1; 12 bases match TRBD2. Germline CDR1 and CDR2: SQVTM and ANQGSEA. The CDR3 extends over 14 amino acids. J lost 8 bases, V lost 4 bases, and 6 bases had no gene match. The CDR3 protein is CSVAWTSGIDEQFF. The CDR3 region has the DNA TGCAGCGTTGCTTGGACTAGCGGGATTGATGAGCAGTTCTTC.

This clonotype has more than one count but fewer than ten. The chain couples TRBV12-3 or TRBV12-4 to TRBJ1-2; D call uncertain. The CDR3 spans 13 residues. V lost 5 bases and J lost 2, with 9 bases in between. CDR3 in amino acids: CASSVNANYGYTF. As DNA, the CDR3 is TGTGCCAGCAGTGTAAACGCCAACTATGGCTACACCTTC.

This clonotype has just a few counts. This chain uses TRBV28 with TRBJ2-7; D gene uncertain. V was clipped by 6 bases and J by 6 bases, with 12 bases between them. Germline V gives CDR1 MDHEN, CDR2 SYDVKM. The CDR3 runs to 12 residues. The CDR3 spells CASSPRLAEQYV. For the CDR3, the DNA is TGTGCCAGCAGCCCCAGGCTCGCCGAGCAGTACGTC.

V and J are TRBV3-1 and TRBJ2-3; the D is unclear. Between the trimmed V and J ends, which lost 3 bases and 6 bases, there was a span of 10 bases. The V gene's germline CDR1 is LGHDT and CDR2 YNNKEL (reference sequence). The CDR3 length is 13 residues. The CDR3 protein is CASSHGTADTQYF. CDR3 in DNA: TGTGCCAGCAGCCACGGTACAGCCGATACGCAGTATTTT.

In this sample, this clonotype turned up once. This may come from a read error, since a much larger clone is one base off. The chain carries TRBV12-3 or TRBV12-4 and TRBJ2-7; 8 bases fit TRBD2. Trimming took 6 bases from V and 6 from J; bases not matched to a gene: 10. The CDR3 has 14 residues. In nucleotides, the CDR3 is TGTGCCAGCAGCCTAGCGGGCGGTGGCTGCGAGCAGTACTTC. Translation: CASSLAGGGCEQYF.

In this sample, this clonotype turned up a few times. The chain carries TRBV12-3 or TRBV12-4 and TRBJ1-2; the D gene is possibly TRBD1 (6 bases). The V gene lost 0 bases and the J gene lost 4 bases, with 9 bases spanning the gap. This CDR3 has 14 amino acids. The CDR3: CASSLADSGYGYTF. CDR3 bases: TGTGCCAGCAGTTTAGCGGACAGCGGCTATGGCTACACCTTC.

This clonotype was recorded at least ten times. This chain uses TRBV29-1 with TRBJ1-1; D possibly corresponds to TRBD1 (5 bases). CDR1 and CDR2 from the germline V gene are SQVTM and ANQGSEA. V lost 6 bases and J 1 base, leaving 12 bases between the germline ends. CDR3 length equals 13 residues. CDR3 sequence reads: CSVPTASNTEAFF. For the CDR3, the DNA is TGCAGCGTCCCGACAGCATCGAACACTGAAGCTTTCTTT.

This clonotype was seen a few times. The genes are TRBV24-1 and TRBJ2-2, with D perhaps matching TRBD1 (6 bases). V was clipped by 10 bases and J by 4 bases, with 15 bases between them. Germline loops: CDR1 KGHDR, CDR2 SFDVKD. The CDR3 spans 14 residues. CDR3 coding DNA: TGTGCCACAGGGACAACCCATAGCACCGGGGAGCTGTTTTTT. As protein: CATGTTHSTGELFF.

This clonotype was found a few times. The rearrangement joins TRBV7-8 to TRBJ2-7, with 7 bases identical to TRBD2. J lost 6 bases, V lost 5 bases, and 10 bases had no gene match. The CDR3 consists of 14 residues. Germline V lookup: CDR1 SGHVS, CDR2 FQNEAQ. The CDR3 DNA is TGTGCCAGCAGCAAGCGGGGCCGTGGGGCCGAGCAGTACGTC. Its protein product is CASSKRGRGAEQYV.

This clonotype was observed a handful of times. The chain joins TRBV29-1 to TRBJ1-2, with a tentative D call TRBD1 (5 bases). Deletions cut 4 bases from V and 8 bases from J, with 23 bases between. Germline V gene lookup returns CDR1 SQVTM and CDR2 ANQGSEA. The CDR3 consists of 15 residues. The CDR3 loop reads CSVVSAGAGVGGYTF. CDR3 coding DNA: TGCAGCGTTGTATCCGCTGGGGCCGGGGTTGGAGGCTACACCTTC.

This clonotype appeared a few times. The V and J genes are TRBV5-1 and TRBJ2-7, with 9 positions matching TRBD2. The trim removed 4 bases at V and 5 bases at J, leaving 10 bases unmatched. This CDR3 is built from 15 residues. Germline V CDR1 and CDR2: SGHRS, YFSETQ. The CDR3: CASSIAGTSSHEQYF. The CDR3, as DNA: TGCGCCAGCAGCATAGCAGGGACTAGCAGCCACGAGCAGTACTTC.

Note on this clonotype: This may stem from a read error, because a much larger clone lies one nucleotide away. The chain recombines TRBV3-1 with TRBJ2-7; D tentatively fits TRBD1 or TRBD2 (6 bases each). The germline gives CDR1 LGHDT, CDR2 YNNKEL (reference sequence). The CDR3 is 15 amino acids. Trimming pared 5 bases from V and 3 bases from J, leaving 17 bases between. The CDR3 sequence is CASSNGWGANYEQYF. The CDR3 DNA follows: TGTGCCAGCAGCAACGGGTGGGGGGCAAACTACGAGCAGTACTTC.

The chain has TRBV5-1 and TRBJ2-5, with TRBD2 matching over 8 bases. After removal of 4 bases from V and 4 bases from J, the junction contained 12 bases not matched to a gene. Germline V lookup: CDR1 SGHRS, CDR2 YFSETQ. CDR3 length: 16 amino acids. DNA for the CDR3: TGCGCCAGCAGCGCAGGGACTAGTGCTGGGGGAGAGACCCAGTACTTC. It translates to CASSAGTSAGGETQYF.

This clonotype was seen ten or more times. The chain is built from TRBV12-3 or TRBV12-4 and TRBJ1-2, with D tentatively TRBD1 (5 bases). This CDR3 contains 13 residues. Between the trimmed V and J ends, which lost 1 base and 3 bases, there was a span of 6 bases. This chain's CDR3 is CASSLGRDYGYTF. In DNA form, the CDR3 reads TGTGCCAGCAGTTTAGGCAGGGACTATGGCTACACCTTC.

This clonotype was seen only a few times. The chain recombines TRBV20-1 with TRBJ2-7; D might be TRBD1 (6 bases). This CDR3 spans 14 amino acids. From germline, CDR1 is DFQATT and CDR2 SNEGSKA (reference sequence). Between the trimmed V and J ends, which lost 3 bases and 2 bases, there was a span of 14 bases. CDR3 sequence (DNA): TGCAGTGCTAGGGGCAGGGGTACCACCTACGAGCAGTACGTC. Protein sequence: CSARGRGTTYEQYV.

This clonotype was detected many times. J is TRBJ2-3 and V is TRBV29-1; 8 positions match TRBD2. CDR3 length equals 15 residues. From germline, CDR1 is SQVTM and CDR2 ANQGSEA. J lost 6 bases, V lost 8 bases, and 16 bases had no gene match. As DNA, the CDR3 is TGCAGCCTACGCGGGGGGAGGGGGTTCGGGGATACGCAGTATTTT. This sequence encodes CSLRGGRGFGDTQYF.

There are many counts of this clonotype. This chain connects TRBV12-3 or TRBV12-4 to TRBJ2-4, with D perhaps TRBD2 (5 bases). The CDR3 contains 17 residues. Trimming pared 5 bases from V and 0 bases from J, leaving 17 bases between. CDR3: CASSPGLGMVAKNIQYF. CDR3 in DNA: TGTGCCAGCAGTCCAGGACTGGGAATGGTAGCCAAAAACATTCAGTACTTC.